This T cell receptor beta chain was captured by sequencing in a study of cytomegalovirus exposure and HLA in healthy donors. Findings of the study overall: In a later analysis, HLA-associated TCR beta chains were more clonally expanded than equally common others. Later analysis identified 15,000 to 20,000 TCR beta sequences associated with HLA alleles, using a false discovery rate threshold of 0.05. In an earlier analysis, in under 700 donors, most V segments appeared productive either ~90% or ~30% of the time.

The CDR3 runs to 14 residues. Germline CDR1 and CDR2: SGHNT and YYREEE (reference sequence). Germline trimming cut 5 bases from V and 6 bases from J; bases unmatched to any gene: 7. The primer mix had 60 Vbeta and 13 Jbeta primers. Original handling: Later, an analysis found around 80 million unique TCR beta chains, and 9.5 million to 11 million of these were shared. Profiling relied on immunoSEQ multiplex PCR, and the TCRdb table lists in-frame clones only, not all of them. D and trimming come from the DNA, and the V and J calls and clone size come from that table. The sample lists around 140,000 clones; 80% were seen once. As regards this clone: Its antigen is not identified.

The sequence came from a man aged 35-49 years in good health and CMV-seronegative. The genes are TRBV5-4 and TRBJ2-1; 8 bases are shared with TRBD2. The sequencing sample was made of PBMCs. CDR3 in amino acids: CASSSGLALNEQFF. The CDR3 nucleotides are TGTGCCAGCAGTTCTGGACTAGCCCTCAATGAGCAGTTCTTC.